Listed here are 6 T cell receptor beta chains from one sample, sequenced in a study of post-analysis software for immune sequencing data. Whole-study results and caveats: Patients carried several TRBV segments more frequently than controls did, and TRBV5-6, TRBV5-1 and TRBV20-1 were among them.

TCR beta libraries were prepared from cDNA with unique molecular identifiers. MiXCR, applied by TCRdb to the PCR reads, yields one record per CDR3 protein. The data show some 240,000 distinct CDR3 sequences, 35% to 40% seen once. For these TCRs, the target antigens are not known. Sequenced: blood. The receptors derive from a girl aged 10 to 17 with multiple sclerosis.

The chain combines TRBV12-3 or TRBV12-4 with TRBJ2-7; a possible D gene is TRBD2 (6 bases). The CDR3 runs 16 residues. Trimming shortened V by 3 bases and J by 1 base, and 16 bases separated the two germline ends. The CDR3 is CASSFVTGVRSYEQYF. DNA of the CDR3: TGTGCCAGCAGTTTTGTGACGGGAGTCAGATCCTACGAGCAGTACTTC.

Of note for this clonotype: At one end the junction does not follow the germline gene, possibly because of a read error. CDR3 amino acids: CASSLSFAGANVRTF. The DNA of the CDR3 is TGTGCCAGCAGCTTATCGTTCGCTGGGGCCAACGTCCGGACTTTC. V gene TRBV7-2 combines with J gene TRBJ2-6; D may be TRBD1 (5 bases). The CDR3 runs to 15 residues. The V gene's germline CDR1 is SGHTA and CDR2 FQGNSA. Using reference TRBV7-2 and TRBJ2-6 for the parts outside the CDR3, the full variable domain is GAGVSQSPSNKVTEKGKDVELRCDPISGHTALYWYRQSLGQGLEFLIYFQGNSAPDKSGLPSDRFSAERTGGSVSTLTIQRTQQEDSAVYLCASSLSFAGANVRTFGAGSRLTVL.

This clonotype was picked up a small number of times. CDR3 DNA: TGTGCCAGCAGCCAAGAATCCGGGGGCGATGAGCAGTTCTTC. Protein: CASSQESGGDEQFF. The chain links TRBV14 to TRBJ2-1, with D possibly called TRBD1 or TRBD2 (6 bases each). The length of the CDR3 is 14 residues. V shed 0 bases and J shed 8 bases, with 11 bases lying between them. CDR1 and CDR2 (germline): SGHDN, FVKESK.

As to this clonotype: Since a much larger clone is just one base distant, this may be a read error. The chain combines TRBV20-1 with TRBJ1-1; D call uncertain. The CDR3 is 14 amino acids. Trimming shortened V by 5 bases and J by 1 base, and 14 bases separated the two germline ends. Per the germline V gene, CDR1 is DFQATT and CDR2 is SNEGSKA (reference sequence). CDR3 residues: CSAGQRGSNTEAFF. CDR3 coding DNA: TGCAGTGCTGGTCAACGGGGATCGAACACTGAAGCTTTCTTT.

The CDR3 DNA reads as TGCAGTGCCCCCTGGGACAAGGGGAAATACGAGCAGTACTTC. This encodes CSAPWDKGKYEQYF. The chain recombines TRBV20-1 with TRBJ2-7; TRBD1 is a possible D gene (6 bases). Trimming left V 6 bases short and J 4 bases short, with 19 bases between. This CDR3 region has 14 residues. CDR1 and CDR2 (germline): DFQATT, SNEGSKA (reference sequence).

As concerns this clonotype: This may be a read error, as it is one base from a much larger clone. The chain has TRBV5-1 and TRBJ2-5; D gene uncertain. The CDR3 spans 13 residues. Trimming left V 0 bases short and J 11 bases short, with 14 bases between. Germline lookup yields CDR1 SGHRS and CDR2 YFSETQ. The CDR3 nucleotides are TGCGCCAGCAGCTTGGAACTCTCGTATGAGCAGTACTTC. Protein sequence: CASSLELSYEQYF.